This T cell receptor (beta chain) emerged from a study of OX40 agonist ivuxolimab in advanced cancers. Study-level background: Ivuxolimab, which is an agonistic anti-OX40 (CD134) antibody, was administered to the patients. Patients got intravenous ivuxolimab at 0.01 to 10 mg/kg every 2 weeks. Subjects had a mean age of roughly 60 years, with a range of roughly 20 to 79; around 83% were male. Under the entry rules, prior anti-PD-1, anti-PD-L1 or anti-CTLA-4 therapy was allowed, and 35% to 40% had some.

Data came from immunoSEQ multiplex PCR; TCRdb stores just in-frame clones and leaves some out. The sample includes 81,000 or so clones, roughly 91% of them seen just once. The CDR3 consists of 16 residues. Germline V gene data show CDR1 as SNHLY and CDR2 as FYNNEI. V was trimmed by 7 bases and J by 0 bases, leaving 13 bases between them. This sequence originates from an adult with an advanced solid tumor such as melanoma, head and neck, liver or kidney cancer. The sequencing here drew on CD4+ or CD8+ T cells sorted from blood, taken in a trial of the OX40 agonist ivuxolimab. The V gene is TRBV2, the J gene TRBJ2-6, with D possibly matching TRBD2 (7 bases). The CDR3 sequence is CASTRGHLSGANVLTF. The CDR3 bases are TGTGCCAGCACGCGGGGGCACCTCTCTGGGGCCAACGTCCTGACTTTC.